This T cell receptor (beta chain) was obtained from a study of blood T cell repertoires in COVID-19 (dated by TCRdb to the early 2020s). Some background on the complete study: Collaborator samples came from the United States, Italy and Spain and covered acute and convalescent phases of COVID-19. The prospective study material was composed of cDNA or gDNA derived from T cells, B-cell-depleted T cells, or PBMCs. Deeply sampled blood TCRbeta repertoires from subjects exposed to, actively infected with, or recovered from COVID-19 were included in the dataset. A freely available public database, intended as a resource for researchers studying the immune response to SARS-CoV-2, is where the repertoires were released. Samples were obtained from the ongoing ImmuneRACE study (first 160 participants) and from some 1,300 subjects provided by 6 global collaborators. Sample metadata almost always included a de-identified subject ID, COVID-19 status, age in years and sex. HLA class I and class II types, where available, came from metadata supplied by the sample provider rather than from assay-based typing.

The immunoSEQ Assay, a bias-controlled multiplex PCR, was used to amplify TCRbeta CDR3 regions from genomic DNA. The study's own analysis went as follows. The number of nucleated cells in each sample was estimated by amplification of reference gene primers within the assay. Sequence reads were collapsed and filtered to measure the absolute abundance of every unique TCRbeta CDR3 rearrangement. For each sample, productive Simpson clonality was calculated as the square root of Simpson's diversity index over productive rearrangements. What TCRdb holds here is the immuneACCESS table cut down to in-frame rearrangements. Part of the clones is not present; checked against another copy, under half of the missing clones reflect an unresolved V gene, and the others are unexplained. V, J and clone size derive from that table, while D and trimming were established from the DNA sequence. Within this sample are approximately 46,000 clones, with about 89% of them counted one time only. Of the sample, 16% falls within the top ten clones.

In regard to this clone: What this receptor recognizes is not known. No much larger clone exists at a distance of one base, and base qualities are not known.

Each collaborating institution followed its own protocols to collect whole blood in K2EDTA tubes. For TCRbeta analysis, collaborator samples were shipped as frozen whole blood, as isolated PBMCs, or as DNA extracted from either sample type. The CDR3 sequence holds 14 residues, the cysteine and phenylalanine included. Kept here is only the CDR3 DNA, which spans 42 bases and is read in frame from base 1. CDR1 and CDR2 (MNHNY, SVGAGI) derive from the germline V gene (reference sequence). V has 7 bases trimmed and J has 5 bases trimmed; junction bases matching no gene number 7. What the authors observed across the whole study: The amount of clinical and demographic metadata varied by source and participant and was provided uncurated.

The chain couples TRBV6-6 to TRBJ2-1, with 8 bases aligning to TRBD2. The sequenced sample consisted of peripheral blood. This clonotype was obtained from a man aged 55 to 70 with active or convalescent COVID-19. For the CDR3, the sequence is CASTVAGLNNEQFF. The base sequence is TGTGCCAGCACCGTAGCGGGGCTCAACAATGAGCAGTTCTTC.